What follows are 29 T cell receptor beta chains derived from one specimen sequenced in a study of OX40 agonist ivuxolimab in advanced cancers. TCRdb's table, derived via immunoSEQ multiplex PCR, lists solely in-frame clones and lacks some. Among 50,000 to 70,000 clones, 80% to 85% were seen once, and the ten largest hold less than 0.85%. The sequenced sample was CD4+ or CD8+ T cells sorted from blood, obtained in a trial of the OX40 agonist ivuxolimab. The receptors originated from an adult with an advanced solid tumor such as melanoma, head and neck, liver or kidney cancer.

The rearrangement joins TRBV5-1 to TRBJ1-1, with a tentative D call TRBD1 (5 bases). The CDR3 covers 14 residues. CDR1 is SGHRS, CDR2 YFSETQ, per germline. V shed 4 bases and J shed 0 bases, with 10 bases lying between them. The CDR3, as DNA: TGCGCCAGCAGCCGGCAGGGAATGAACACTGAAGCTTTCTTT. Encoded protein: CASSRQGMNTEAFF.

The DNA for the CDR3 is TGTGCCAGCAGTTTAGCCGGGGAGCTGTTTTTT. It specifies CASSLAGELFF. This chain connects TRBV6-5 to TRBJ2-2; D uncertain. The germline gives CDR1 MNHEY, CDR2 SVGAGI. This CDR3 has 11 amino acids. With 4 bases removed from V and 6 bases from J, the gap between germline ends came to 3 bases.

This sequence joins TRBV4-3 and TRBJ2-2; 7 nucleotides match TRBD1. CDR1 and CDR2 from the germline V gene are LGHNA and YSLEER. J gave up 6 bases and V 2 bases, and 3 bases lay outside the gene matches. The CDR3 covers 14 residues. CDR3 sequence (DNA): TGCGCCAGCAGCCAACCTACAGGGGCCGGGGAGCTGTTTTTT. It is translated as CASSQPTGAGELFF.

The chain has TRBV6-5 and TRBJ2-6; no clear D gene. Germline V CDR1 and CDR2: MNHEY, SVGAGI. CDR3 length equals 13 residues. V lost 6 bases, J lost 4 bases, and 7 bases lay in between. The CDR3 reads CASSLRGANVLTF. CDR3 DNA: TGTGCCAGCAGCCTACGCGGGGCCAACGTCCTGACTTTC.

The chain is built from TRBV29-1 and TRBJ1-5; D ambiguous. The CDR3 extends over 13 amino acids. V lost 2 bases to trimming and J lost 0 bases, with 5 bases between them. Germline CDR1 SQVTM, CDR2 ANQGSEA. The CDR3 sequence is CSVETDSNQPQHF. The CDR3 DNA sequence: TGCAGCGTTGAAACGGATAGCAATCAGCCCCAGCATTTT.

The chain combines TRBV4-3 with TRBJ2-5; D is ambiguous. Germline assignment: CDR1 LGHNA and CDR2 YSLEER. Trimming left V 0 bases short and J 5 bases short, with 10 bases between. The CDR3 spans 14 residues. The DNA for the CDR3 is TGCGCCAGCAGCCAAGATCGAGCCACCGAGACCCAGTACTTC. Protein product: CASSQDRATETQYF.

This clone was detected once. This chain uses TRBV7-2 with TRBJ2-3; the D is unclear. From germline, CDR1 is SGHTA and CDR2 FQGNSA. The CDR3 is made up of 15 amino acids. The germline V and J ends were trimmed by 1 base and 1 base, with 9 bases remaining between them. The DNA of the CDR3 is TGTGCCAGCAGCTTAGGGGCCAGTCGCACAGATACGCAGTATTTT. It specifies CASSLGASRTDTQYF. Variable domain in full (rest from reference TRBV7-2 and TRBJ2-3): GAGVSQSPSNKVTEKGKDVELRCDPISGHTALYWYRQSLGQGLEFLIYFQGNSAPDKSGLPSDRFSAERTGGSVSTLTIQRTQQEDSAVYLCASSLGASRTDTQYFGPGTRLTVL.

Notes on this clone: Sequence at one end of the junction differs from germline and may be a read error. This rearrangement joins TRBV19 to TRBJ2-1; D is possibly TRBD2 (5 bases). Germline CDR1 and CDR2: LNHDA and SQIVND (reference sequence). The CDR3 totals 14 residues. The CDR3, as DNA: TGTGCCAGTACGGAAGGAGACGGGATCGGTTTAAAACTCTTC. It encodes CASTEGDGIGLKLF. The full variable domain, its missing parts supplied by reference TRBV19 and TRBJ2-1, is DGGITQSPKYLFRKEGQNVTLSCEQNLNHDAMYWYRQDPGQGLRLIYYSQIVNDFQKGDIAEGYSVSREKKESFPLTVTSAQKNPTAFYLCASTEGDGIGLKLFGPGTRLTVL.

This chain joins TRBV18 and TRBJ1-4; 9 bases agree with TRBD1. V lost 1 base to trimming and J lost 7 bases; unmatched junction nucleotides: 1. The CDR3 loop spans 14 amino acids. Germline-derived CDR1 and CDR2 are KGHSH and LQKENI. CDR3 protein: CASSPRTGVEKLFF. CDR3 in DNA: TGTGCCAGCTCACCACGGACAGGGGTTGAAAAACTGTTTTTT. The variable domain in full, completed from reference TRBV18 and TRBJ1-4, reads NAGVMQNPRHLVRRRGQEARLRCSPMKGHSHVYWYRQLPEEGLKFMVYLQKENIIDESGMPKERFSAEFPKEGPSILRIQQVVRGDSAAYFCASSPRTGVEKLFFGSGTQLSVL.

The chain carries TRBV5-6 and TRBJ1-2; 7 nucleotides line up with TRBD1. CDR1 and CDR2 (germline): SGHDT, YYEEEE. The CDR3 runs 13 residues. V lost 5 bases and J lost 2; bases outside the gene matches: 3. The CDR3: CASRTTGNYGYTF. For the CDR3, the DNA is TGTGCCAGCAGAACGACAGGGAACTATGGCTACACCTTC.

This clone came up once. The rearrangement links TRBV19 to TRBJ2-6; D is ambiguous. This CDR3 is 17 amino acids long. Germline values: CDR1 LNHDA, CDR2 SQIVND (reference sequence). Trimming removed 6 bases from V and 0 bases from J, with 15 bases in between. The CDR3 loop is CASSFGSYYSGANVLTF. The CDR3 DNA sequence: TGTGCCAGTAGCTTTGGCTCCTACTACTCTGGGGCCAACGTCCTGACTTTC.

Here the CDR3 reads CASSEYSTFPSEKLFF. In nucleotides, the CDR3 is TGTGCCAGCAGTGAATATAGCACGTTTCCCAGTGAAAAACTGTTTTTT. The chain recombines TRBV25-1 with TRBJ1-4; D remains ambiguous. Trimming removed 0 bases at V and 7 bases at J, with 15 bases between. The germline CDR1 and CDR2 sequences are MGHDK and SYGVNS. The CDR3 is 16 residues long.

The chain links TRBV5-1 to TRBJ2-6; TRBD1 matches at 8 bases. V lost 5 bases and J lost 2; bases outside the gene matches: 9. This CDR3 region has 17 residues. Germline CDR1 and CDR2: SGHRS and YFSETQ. For the CDR3, the DNA is TGCGCCAGCAGTTTTACAGGGGGTAAGGCTGGGGCCAACGTCCTGACTTTC. Translating it yields CASSFTGGKAGANVLTF.

The gene calls are TRBV6-6 and TRBJ1-2; D is undetermined. Trimming left V 2 bases short and J 2 bases short, with 9 bases between. Germline-derived CDR1 and CDR2 are MNHNY and SVGAGI (reference sequence). The CDR3 totals 14 residues. Here the CDR3 reads CASSYLDANYGYTF. CDR3 in DNA: TGTGCCAGCAGTTACCTCGACGCGAACTATGGCTACACCTTC.

This chain connects TRBV7-3 to TRBJ1-1, with D possibly matching TRBD1 (6 bases). The CDR3 contains 14 residues. Germline V gene data show CDR1 as SGHTA and CDR2 as FQGTGA. V lost 6 bases and J lost 6, with 17 bases in between. The CDR3 DNA reads TGTGCCAGCAGAGCCTCAGGGGCCGTGGCTGAAGCTTTCTTT. Amino acids: CASRASGAVAEAFF.

This clone was observed once. This chain connects TRBV19 to TRBJ2-6; D is uncertain. CDR3 length: 15 residues. The V and J ends lost 4 bases and 0 bases respectively, with 7 bases between them. The germline V gene encodes CDR1 LNHDA and CDR2 SQIVND (reference sequence). The DNA for the CDR3 is TGTGCCAGTAGTAGATCCTACTCTGGGGCCAACGTCCTGACTTTC. This gives the protein CASSRSYSGANVLTF.

This chain links TRBV28 with TRBJ2-1; tentative D call: TRBD2 (5 bases). V was pared by 1 base and J by 5 bases, with 12 bases between. The CDR3 totals 15 residues. Germline CDR1 is MDHEN and CDR2 is SYDVKM. The CDR3 DNA sequence: TGTGCCAGCAGTTTATCAGTAGCGAGAAACAATGAGCAGTTCTTC. As protein: CASSLSVARNNEQFF.

The V gene is TRBV5-1, the J gene TRBJ2-7; D gene unclear. V lost 0 bases and J lost 0, with 10 bases in between. Germline V gene data show CDR1 as SGHRS and CDR2 as YFSETQ. The CDR3 spans 15 residues. The CDR3 protein is CASSLESVRSYEQYF. The CDR3 DNA reads TGCGCCAGCAGCTTGGAATCGGTGCGCTCCTACGAGCAGTACTTC.

This clone was seen only a few times. The chain couples TRBV7-2 to TRBJ2-1; D unresolved. V lost 2 bases to trimming and J lost 4 bases, with 6 bases between them. There are 13 residues in the CDR3. Germline-derived CDR1 and CDR2 are SGHTA and FQGNSA. In DNA form, the CDR3 reads TGTGCCAGCAGCTTACAGCTATACAATGAGCAGTTCTTC. As protein: CASSLQLYNEQFF.

The V call is TRBV11-1, the J call TRBJ1-6; D may be TRBD1 (5 bases). With 2 bases removed from V and 0 bases from J, the gap between germline ends came to 11 bases. This CDR3 has 17 amino acids. Looked up from germline, CDR1 is SGHAT and CDR2 is FQDESV (reference sequence). In nucleotides, the CDR3 is TGTGCCAGCAGCTTAAGACAGAAAGTCTCCTATAATTCACCCCTCCACTTT. It translates to CASSLRQKVSYNSPLHF.

The V gene is TRBV11-1, the J gene TRBJ1-2, with TRBD1 matching 9 bases. Germline-derived CDR1 and CDR2 are SGHAT and FQDESV (reference sequence). The CDR3 covers 15 residues. V shed 0 bases and J 5 bases; nucleotides not matched to a gene: 4. The CDR3: CASSLAGQGGYGYTF. The CDR3 DNA sequence: TGTGCCAGCAGCTTAGCGGGACAGGGAGGATATGGCTACACCTTC. Drawing the rest from reference TRBV11-1 and TRBJ1-2, the complete variable domain is EAEVAQSPRYKITEKSQAVAFWCDPISGHATLYWYRQILGQGPELLVQFQDESVVDDSQLPKDRFSAERLKGVDSTLKIQPAELGDSAMYLCASSLAGQGGYGYTFGSGTRLTVV.

V is TRBV12-5 and J is TRBJ1-1, with TRBD1 as a possible D gene (6 bases). Germline lookup yields CDR1 LGHNT and CDR2 FRNRAP. Trimming left V 1 base short and J 0 bases short, with 18 bases between. CDR3 length: 18 residues. CDR3 amino acids: CASGLAPMRGAVNTEAFF. The CDR3 nucleotides read TGTGCTAGTGGTTTGGCACCAATGAGGGGGGCCGTGAACACTGAAGCTTTCTTT.

The rearrangement joins TRBV5-4 to TRBJ1-5, with TRBD1 as a possible D gene (5 bases). The CDR3 contains 14 residues. Trimming pared 1 base from V and 4 bases from J, leaving 9 bases between. Looked up from germline, CDR1 is SGHNT and CDR2 is YYREEE (reference sequence). CDR3 coding DNA: TGTGCCAGCAGCTTGCCAGGGCCAAATCAGCCCCAGCATTTT. Protein sequence: CASSLPGPNQPQHF.

The V gene is TRBV18, the J gene TRBJ2-5; D unclear. This CDR3 spans 11 amino acids. Germline-derived CDR1 and CDR2 are KGHSH and LQKENI. The V end lost 3 bases, the J end lost 2 bases, and 1 base lay between the germline ends. The CDR3 is CASSPQETQYF. CDR3 nucleotide sequence: TGTGCCAGCTCACCTCAAGAGACCCAGTACTTC.

The V call is TRBV2, the J call TRBJ1-3, with TRBD1 identical over 7 bases. The ends lost 8 bases at V and 0 bases at J; junction bases unmatched: 4. CDR3 length equals 14 residues. Germline-derived CDR1 and CDR2 are SNHLY and FYNNEI. CDR3 amino acids: CASVTGLSGNTIYF. The CDR3 coding sequence is TGTGCCAGCGTGACAGGGCTCTCTGGAAACACCATATATTTT.

This rearrangement joins TRBV4-3 to TRBJ1-1; D gene unclear. Trimming stripped 3 bases from V and 0 bases from J, with 14 bases between. The CDR3 runs to 16 residues. Germline V gives CDR1 LGHNA, CDR2 YSLEER. The CDR3 DNA is TGCGCCAGCAGCCAGGCCGGGAAGAGCCTGAACACTGAAGCTTTCTTT. Its protein is CASSQAGKSLNTEAFF.

This sequence joins TRBV18 and TRBJ2-5; D remains ambiguous. The CDR3 is 13 residues long. Germline CDR1 reads KGHSH; CDR2 reads LQKENI. V lost 3 bases, J lost 1 base, and 6 bases lay in between. CDR3 loop: CASSPTGQETQYF. In DNA, the CDR3 is TGTGCCAGCTCACCTACGGGCCAAGAGACCCAGTACTTC.

Comments on this clone: An end of the junction differs from the germline gene, which may be a read error. Other DNA variants within this sample encode the same CDR3. The chain's CDR3 is CASSLWALAGEGEQYF. Written as DNA, the CDR3 is TGTGCTAGCAGTTTATGGGCCCTAGCGGGAGAGGGCGAGCAGTACTTC. The rearrangement joins TRBV28 to TRBJ2-7; 10 bases agree with TRBD2. The CDR3 runs to 16 residues. Germline-derived CDR1 and CDR2 are MDHEN and SYDVKM.

This clone occurred once. The genes are TRBV7-2 and TRBJ2-5; tentative D call: TRBD2 (6 bases). The CDR3 is 15 residues long. Germline V gives CDR1 SGHTA, CDR2 FQGNSA. Trimming shortened V by 4 bases and J by 6 bases, and 18 bases separated the two germline ends. The CDR3 is CASSSRLEAEKTQYF. In nucleotides, the CDR3 is TGTGCCAGCAGCTCCCGACTAGAGGCTGAGAAGACCCAGTACTTC.